This T cell receptor beta chain was obtained from a study of cytomegalovirus exposure and HLA in healthy donors. In the PCR, 60 Vbeta and 13 Jbeta primers were used. TCRdb keeps only in-frame clones here, not all; method: immunoSEQ multiplex PCR. The top ten hold 1.8% of the sample, which has about 210,000 clones, approximately 79% seen once. On this clone: The antigen remains undetermined.

Germline V gives CDR1 MNHEY, CDR2 SMNVEV (reference sequence). V lost 4 bases to trimming and J lost 1 base, with 5 bases between them. This CDR3 has 13 amino acids. Regarding the study as a whole: Likely technical artifact: a cluster of highly shared sequence variants.

The chain couples TRBV27 to TRBJ1-5, with D unclear. The sequencing sample was made of PBMCs. This TCR derives from a male donor in good health and CMV-seronegative. CDR3 loop: CASSSRSNQPQHF. CDR3 coding DNA: TGTGCCAGCAGTTCGAGGAGCAATCAGCCCCAGCATTTT.